This T cell receptor beta chain was documented in a study of human T cells and chemical hapten exposure. Study at large: Upper-back patches of 0.01% DPC were read at 6 days.

Time point defined: patch test 2, 6 weeks after DPC sensitization. Treatment indicated: therapeutic diphenylcyclopropenone sensitization with weekly scalp DPC. The study enrolled 18 to 70-year-old alopecia patients suitable for DPC. The study extracted total RNA from unfractionated whole blood. At least ten counts were recorded for this clonotype. Its antigen is not identified. Germline loops: CDR1 MDHEN, CDR2 SYDVKM. This CDR3 has 13 amino acids. V shed 1 base, J shed 8 bases, and the junction held 3 bases outside the gene matches. Whole-study findings and limits: TCRs at a frequency above 1 in 1000 stayed unchanged with DPC sensitization.

TCRdb recomputed calls from the RACE reads with MiXCR, one row per CDR3 protein. The data hold about 350,000 distinct CDR3 sequences, with 6% to 7% observed a single time. This sample comprised whole blood, obtained in connection with sensitization to the hapten diphenylcyclopropenone (DPC). This sequence originates from a woman aged 18-29 years with alopecia areata. Some clones in this sample may be carry-over from other donors' samples. The gene calls are TRBV28 and TRBJ1-2; TRBD1 agrees at 8 bases. The CDR3 nucleotides read TGTGCCAGCAGTTTATTGGACAGGGTGGGCTACACCTTC. Its translation: CASSLLDRVGYTF.